Presented here are 31 T cell receptor beta chains from one specimen sequenced in a study of T and B cells in COVID-19 patients. Blood genomic DNA input for TRB amplification was 250-500 ng. TRB rearrangements were amplified by multiplex PCR with BIOMED2 TRB-A/B primers. TCRdb called the multiplex PCR reads again in MiXCR, with one record for every CDR3 protein. The table has 15,000 or so distinct CDR3 sequences, roughly a quarter seen once. Sequencing was carried out using blood. Receptors originate from a human donor who had recovered from COVID-19.

Many counts were recorded for this clonotype. The rearrangement links TRBV6-1 to TRBJ2-7, with D possibly matching TRBD2 (5 bases). This CDR3 is 15 amino acids long. With 2 bases removed from V and 2 bases from J, the gap between germline ends came to 13 bases. Per germline, CDR1 MNHNS and CDR2 SASEGT. The CDR3 protein is CASSEWISDPYEQYF. In DNA form, the CDR3 reads TGTGCCAGCAGTGAATGGATTAGCGACCCCTACGAGCAGTACTTC.

This clonotype rates as medium-sized. The rearrangement links TRBV13 to TRBJ2-1; no clear D. Germline loops: CDR1 PRHDT, CDR2 FYEKMQ (reference sequence). With 4 bases removed from V and 13 bases from J, the gap between germline ends came to 11 bases. The CDR3 is 11 residues long. The chain's CDR3 is CASSSQRRQFF. The CDR3 DNA sequence: TGTGCCAGCAGCTCTCAGAGGCGACAGTTCTTC.

The rearrangement uses TRBV7-2 and TRBJ2-2, with a possible D match to TRBD2 (5 bases). The length of the CDR3 is 16 residues. The germline CDR1 and CDR2 sequences are SGHTA and FQGNSA. V was shortened by 5 bases and J by 5 bases, with 18 bases between the two germline ends. The CDR3 here is CASSQRHATGTGELFF. As DNA, the CDR3 is TGTGCCAGCAGCCAGAGACACGCTACGGGGACCGGGGAGCTGTTTTTT. The entire variable domain, with the rest obtained from reference TRBV7-2 and TRBJ2-2, is as follows: GAGVSQSPSNKVTEKGKDVELRCDPISGHTALYWYRQSLGQGLEFLIYFQGNSAPDKSGLPSDRFSAERTGGSVSTLTIQRTQQEDSAVYLCASSQRHATGTGELFFGEGSRLTVL.

This clonotype was seen more than once but under ten times. The chain is built from TRBV6-2 or TRBV6-3 and TRBJ2-2; D is perhaps TRBD2 (6 bases). The CDR3 runs 15 residues. The germline V and J ends were trimmed by 7 bases and 1 base, with 13 bases remaining between them. The germline CDR1 and CDR2 sequences are MNHEY and SVGEGT. Here the CDR3 DNA reads TGTGCCAGCACACCCAAGGGACTGAACACCGGGGAGCTGTTTTTT. Amino acids: CASTPKGLNTGELFF.

In its sample, this clonotype was seen many times. The J gene is TRBJ1-2, the V gene TRBV29-1; D uncertain. CDR1 is SQVTM and CDR2 is ANQGSEA in the germline V gene. Deletions cut 4 bases from V and 6 bases from J, with 6 bases between. There are 10 residues in the CDR3. CDR3 sequence: CSVVGDGYTF. The DNA for the CDR3 is TGCAGCGTTGTTGGGGATGGCTACACCTTC.

This clonotype is judged medium-sized (0.01 to 0.1%). The chain links TRBV6-5 to TRBJ2-2, with a tentative D call TRBD1 (6 bases). This CDR3 is 13 amino acids long. Trimming removed 6 bases from V and 4 bases from J, with 9 bases in between. The V gene's germline CDR1 is MNHEY and CDR2 SVGAGI. The CDR3 coding sequence is TGTGCCAGCAGAGACAGGAGCACCGGGGAGCTGTTTTTT. Protein product: CASRDRSTGELFF.

V gene TRBV29-1 combines with J gene TRBJ1-2; TRBD1 matches at 12 bases. This CDR3 spans 13 amino acids. Per the germline V gene, CDR1 is SQVTM and CDR2 is ANQGSEA. Trimming took 8 bases from V and 7 from J; bases not matched to a gene: 8. CDR3 DNA sequence: TGCAGCCTAACCGGGACAGGGGGCTTTGGCTACACCTTC. This sequence encodes CSLTGTGGFGYTF.

V usage is TRBV6-1 and J usage is TRBJ2-7; TRBD2 matches at 11 bases. Germline-derived CDR1 and CDR2 are MNHNS and SASEGT. This CDR3 comprises 15 residues. The trim removed 6 bases at V and 1 base at J, leaving 5 bases unmatched. Here the CDR3 reads CASRTLAGGSYEQYF. CDR3 DNA: TGTGCCAGCAGAACTCTAGCGGGGGGTTCCTACGAGCAGTACTTC.

This clonotype was observed a handful of times. The chain has TRBV12-3 or TRBV12-4 and TRBJ1-2; D may be TRBD1 (6 bases). The CDR3 is 12 amino acids. V was trimmed by 8 bases and J by 2 bases, leaving 9 bases between them. The CDR3 nucleotides are TGTGCCAGCGAGGGGGTCAACTATGGCTACACCTTC. Translated: CASEGVNYGYTF.

The genes are TRBV19 and TRBJ2-3, with 13 bases matching TRBD2. In germline, CDR1 is LNHDA, CDR2 SQIVND (reference sequence). With V trimmed by 2 bases and J by 3 bases, 14 bases remained unmatched. The length of the CDR3 is 20 residues. The CDR3 DNA is TGTGCCAGTAGTATATGGACTAGCGGGAGCTATGCGGGATGGACAGATACGCAGTATTTT. Translation gives CASSIWTSGSYAGWTDTQYF.

This clonotype was picked up a small number of times. The V call is TRBV18, the J call TRBJ1-3, with unresolved D. In germline, CDR1 is KGHSH, CDR2 LQKENI. CDR3 length equals 16 residues. V lost 2 bases and J 0 bases, leaving 11 bases between the germline ends. This CDR3 reads CASSPTPQSSGNTIYF. The CDR3 DNA follows: TGTGCCAGCTCACCAACGCCCCAGAGCTCTGGAAACACCATATATTTT.

Relative to its sample, this clonotype is medium-sized. The rearrangement joins TRBV12-3 or TRBV12-4 to TRBJ2-3; a possible D gene is TRBD2 (6 bases). V was pared by 7 bases and J by 7 bases, with 18 bases between. This CDR3 is 14 amino acids long. The DNA for the CDR3 is TGTGCCAGCAAACCGGGACTTGGCGTAAATACGCAGTATTTT. As protein: CASKPGLGVNTQYF.

In this sample, this clonotype turned up a few times. The chain links TRBV7-2 to TRBJ1-4, with D maybe TRBD1 (6 bases). The ends were cut back, 3 bases at V and 7 bases at J, with 18 bases in the middle. Per the germline V gene, CDR1 is SGHTA and CDR2 is FQGNSA. CDR3 length: 16 amino acids. The CDR3 nucleotides read TGTGCCAGCAGCTTTTTGGGTACAGGGAAGGGTGAAAAACTGTTTTTT. It codes for CASSFLGTGKGEKLFF. Full variable domain (missing parts from reference TRBV7-2 and TRBJ1-4): GAGVSQSPSNKVTEKGKDVELRCDPISGHTALYWYRQSLGQGLEFLIYFQGNSAPDKSGLPSDRFSAERTGGSVSTLTIQRTQQEDSAVYLCASSFLGTGKGEKLFFGSGTQLSVL.

The CDR3 DNA is TGTGCCGCGAGGGAGGTCGGCGCGCTCCGAGGACAGCCCCAGCATTTT. This gives the protein CAAREVGALRGQPQHF. The V call is TRBV12-3 or TRBV12-4, the J call TRBJ1-5; D ambiguous. V dropped 11 bases and J dropped 7 bases, with 27 bases sitting between them. The CDR3 is 16 residues long.

This chain links TRBV21-1 with TRBJ2-5; TRBD2, the D gene given by the table, was not confirmed from the DNA. TRBV21-1 is labeled a pseudogene. There are 13 residues in the CDR3. The CDR3, as DNA: TGTGCCCGGGGAGGGGCGAAACAAGAGACCCAGTACTTC. Residues: CARGGAKQETQYF.

A few counts support this clonotype. Germline is not matched at one junction end, which may reflect a read error. J is TRBJ2-6 and V is TRBV12-3 or TRBV12-4, with 7 bases fitting TRBD1. The CDR3 runs to 11 residues. DNA of the CDR3: TGTGCCAGTACAGGGGTCAACGTCCTGACTTTC. Its protein product is CASTGVNVLTF.

The chain links TRBV30 to TRBJ2-3; 9 bases line up with TRBD2. The ends lost 0 bases at V and 7 bases at J; junction bases unmatched: 11. Germline V gives CDR1 GTSNPN, CDR2 SVGIG (reference sequence). The CDR3 covers 16 residues. Here the CDR3 DNA reads TGTGCCTGGAGTGTAGGCGGTAGCGGGGGCCCAAATACGCAGTATTTT. The encoded protein is CAWSVGGSGGPNTQYF.

Worth noting for this clonotype: This may arise from a read error, as a much more abundant clone is one base away. The chain uses TRBV27 and TRBJ2-7; 9 bases match TRBD2. The V gene's germline CDR1 is MNHEY and CDR2 SMNVEV (reference sequence). The CDR3 runs 16 residues. J lost 7 bases, V lost 5 bases, and 15 bases had no gene match. The CDR3 protein is CASSVRLAEPYNEQYF. CDR3 in DNA: TGTGCCAGCAGTGTCCGACTAGCGGAGCCCTACAATGAGCAGTACTTC.

The chain couples TRBV7-2 to TRBJ2-7, with D perhaps matching TRBD1 (5 bases). This CDR3 has 15 residues. Germline V gene lookup returns CDR1 SGHTA and CDR2 FQGNSA. The V end was cut by 6 bases, the J end by 0 bases, with 15 bases between. CDR3 in DNA: TGTGCCAGCAGATTTTACAGGTCCAGCTCCTACGAGCAGTACTTC. Protein: CASRFYRSSSYEQYF.

This clonotype turned up a few times. This sequence joins TRBV11-2 and TRBJ2-1; 7 bases line up with TRBD2. CDR3 length: 16 amino acids. The V and J ends lost 5 bases and 8 bases, in that order; junction bases with no gene match: 15. CDR1 SGHAT and CDR2 FQNNGV come from the germline V gene. CDR3 protein: CASSLTVGGSLDEQFF. The CDR3 DNA sequence: TGTGCCAGCAGCCTCACCGTAGGCGGGAGTCTTGATGAGCAGTTCTTC.

By proportion, this clonotype is medium-sized. The chain joins TRBV19 to TRBJ2-1, with a possible D match to TRBD1 (6 bases). The length of the CDR3 is 17 residues. V lost 1 base to trimming and J lost 4 bases, with 17 bases between them. CDR1 is LNHDA and CDR2 is SQIVND in the germline V gene (reference sequence). The CDR3 DNA follows: TGTGCCAGTAGTATAGGGAGAGAGGACAGCCTATACAATGAGCAGTTCTTC. Translated, it gives CASSIGREDSLYNEQFF.

This clonotype counts as medium-sized. This rearrangement joins TRBV13 to TRBJ2-1, with 10 positions matching TRBD1. V lost 6 bases to trimming and J lost 6 bases; unmatched junction nucleotides: 8. Germline loops: CDR1 PRHDT, CDR2 FYEKMQ (reference sequence). The CDR3 contains 15 residues. CDR3 residues: CASSNSGQGTNEQFF. The CDR3 DNA sequence: TGTGCCAGCAGTAATTCGGGACAGGGGACCAATGAGCAGTTCTTC.

This clonotype occurred a few times. The genes are TRBV12-3 or TRBV12-4 and TRBJ1-5, with D possibly being TRBD1 (5 bases). This CDR3 contains 15 residues. Trimming pared 6 bases from V and 1 base from J, leaving 13 bases between. CDR3 DNA sequence: TGTGCCAGCAGGGCCGCCGGGGCAAGCAATCAGCCCCAGCATTTT. Translated, it gives CASRAAGASNQPQHF.

The gene calls are TRBV6-5 and TRBJ2-3; D not certain. V was trimmed by 7 bases and J by 2 bases, leaving 13 bases between them. The CDR3 totals 14 residues. CDR1 is MNHEY and CDR2 is SVGAGI in the germline V gene. CDR3 loop: CASTHGSNTDTQYF. The CDR3 nucleotides are TGTGCCAGCACCCACGGGTCTAACACAGATACGCAGTATTTT.

This clonotype was seen only a few times. The genes are TRBV5-6 and TRBJ2-7, with D perhaps given as TRBD1 or TRBD2 (5 bases each). CDR3 length: 14 amino acids. V was shortened by 2 bases and J by 6 bases, with 15 bases between the two germline ends. Germline V gene data show CDR1 as SGHDT and CDR2 as YYEEEE. DNA for the CDR3: TGTGCCAGCAGCTTACCGATAGGGGACGGCGAGCAGTACTTC. Amino acid sequence: CASSLPIGDGEQYF.

This chain uses TRBV4-3 with TRBJ2-5, with D hard to call. V shed 3 bases and J shed 4 bases, with 9 bases lying between them. The CDR3 length is 13 residues. Germline V lookup: CDR1 LGHNA, CDR2 YSLEER. The CDR3 is CASSQGARETQYF. The CDR3 bases are TGCGCCAGCAGCCAGGGTGCTAGAGAGACCCAGTACTTC.

A word on this clonotype: No conserved phenylalanine or tryptophan ends this CDR3, so it is likely a read error. The chain couples TRBV19 to TRBJ2-5; possible D gene TRBD1, 6 bases. The V gene lost 9 bases and the J gene lost 7 bases, with 12 bases spanning the gap. The CDR3 length is 11 residues. Germline V gene sequence: CDR1 LNHDA, CDR2 SQIVND (reference sequence). The CDR3 region is CARRIGGTQYV. CDR3 DNA sequence: TGTGCCAGGAGGATAGGGGGGACCCAGTACGTC.

In this sample, this clonotype turned up a few times. The chain carries TRBV7-9 and TRBJ1-4; D remains ambiguous. The CDR3 consists of 16 residues. CDR1 is SEHNR, CDR2 FQNEAQ, per germline (reference sequence). V was cut by 5 bases and J by 0 bases, with 13 bases left in between. The CDR3 region is CASSPLPDATNEKLFF. The CDR3 DNA is TGTGCCAGCAGCCCCCTACCAGATGCAACTAATGAAAAACTGTTTTTT. Together with reference TRBV7-9 and TRBJ1-4, the CDR3 gives the full variable domain: DTGVSQNPRHKITKRGQNVTFRCDPISEHNRLYWYRQTLGQGPEFLTYFQNEAQLEKSRLLSDRFSAERPKGSFSTLEIQRTEQGDSAMYLCASSPLPDATNEKLFFGSGTQLSVL.

This clonotype appeared a few times. The chain couples TRBV19 to TRBJ2-1, with 16 bases lining up with TRBD2. The J segment lost 9 bases and the V segment lost 8 bases, leaving 13 bases of the junction unmatched. Per the germline V gene, CDR1 is LNHDA and CDR2 is SQIVND (reference sequence). The CDR3 is made up of 17 amino acids. The CDR3 protein is CASSPGGTSGREGEQFF. CDR3 coding DNA: TGTGCCAGTTCCCCCGGCGGGACTAGCGGGAGGGAGGGTGAGCAGTTCTTC.

This clonotype came up many times. J is TRBJ2-1 and V is TRBV27, with 10 bases fitting TRBD2. Per germline, CDR1 MNHEY and CDR2 SMNVEV (reference sequence). After removal of 10 bases from V and 7 bases from J, the junction contained 16 bases not matched to a gene. The CDR3 sequence is 16 residues long. CDR3: CATLSGVAGGSNEQFF. The DNA of the CDR3 is TGTGCCACATTGTCGGGCGTAGCGGGAGGTAGTAATGAGCAGTTCTTC.

Ten or more counts support this clonotype. The V and J genes are TRBV6-5 and TRBJ1-4; D perhaps matches TRBD1 (5 bases). Between the trimmed V and J ends, which lost 6 bases and 4 bases, there was a span of 24 bases. This CDR3 comprises 18 residues. The germline CDR1 and CDR2 sequences are MNHEY and SVGAGI. The CDR3 protein is CASRRTAGLGKVNEKLFF. The CDR3 DNA follows: TGTGCCAGCAGGAGGACGGCGGGGCTTGGGAAGGTTAATGAAAAACTGTTTTTT.